Included here is one TCR beta chain sequence, with context. The method was immunoSEQ multiplex PCR; TCRdb's version includes in-frame clones alone and lacks a portion of them. The table records over 65,000 clones, approximately 90% of them present only once. The data were taken from a study of OX40 agonist ivuxolimab in advanced cancers. Whole-study context: Hepatocellular carcinoma, melanoma, renal cell or head and neck cancer occurred in dose-escalation patients.

This TCR came from an adult with an advanced solid tumor such as melanoma, head and neck, liver or kidney cancer. The sequencing used CD4+ or CD8+ T cells sorted from blood, collected in a trial of the OX40 agonist ivuxolimab.

The CDR3 DNA reads as TGTGCCAGCAGCCCCCGGACAGGGGACGAAAAACTGTTTTTT. Residues: CASSPRTGDEKLFF. The genes are TRBV7-9 and TRBJ1-4, with 9 bases fitting TRBD1. The V segment lost 5 bases and the J segment 8 bases; nucleotides outside the gene matches: 6. CDR3 length: 14 residues. Germline CDR1 reads SEHNR; CDR2 reads FQNEAQ (reference sequence).